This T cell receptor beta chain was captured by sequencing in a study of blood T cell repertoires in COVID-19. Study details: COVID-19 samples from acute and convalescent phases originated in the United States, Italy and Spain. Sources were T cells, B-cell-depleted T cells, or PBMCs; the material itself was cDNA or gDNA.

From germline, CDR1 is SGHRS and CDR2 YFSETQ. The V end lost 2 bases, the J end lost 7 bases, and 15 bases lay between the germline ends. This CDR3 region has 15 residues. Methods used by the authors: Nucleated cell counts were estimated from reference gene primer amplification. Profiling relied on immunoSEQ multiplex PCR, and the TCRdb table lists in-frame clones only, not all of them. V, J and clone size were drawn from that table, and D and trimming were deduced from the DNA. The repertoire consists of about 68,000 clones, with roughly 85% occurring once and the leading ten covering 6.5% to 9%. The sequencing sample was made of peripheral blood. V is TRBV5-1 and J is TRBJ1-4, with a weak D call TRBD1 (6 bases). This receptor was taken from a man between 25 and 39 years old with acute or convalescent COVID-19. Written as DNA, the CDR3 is TGCGCCAGCAGCTTCAATACAGGGAACGGTGAAAAACTGTTTTTT. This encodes CASSFNTGNGEKLFF. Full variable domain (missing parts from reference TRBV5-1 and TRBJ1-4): KAGVTQTPRYLIKTRGQQVTLSCSPISGHRSVSWYQQTPGQGLQFLFEYFSETQRNKGNFPGRFSGRQFSNSRSEMNVSTLELGDSALYLCASSFNTGNGEKLFFGSGTQLSVL.